This paragraph covers one TCR beta chain sequence. The same CDR3 is also encoded by other DNA sequences in this sample. The sample is drawn from a study of blood T cell repertoires in COVID-19. The assay was immunoSEQ multiplex PCR, and TCRdb's table has in-frame clones only and misses some. Of fewer than 500,000 clones listed, approximately 90% were seen once; the top ten hold 1.4%. The CDR3 extends over 11 amino acids. Germline values: CDR1 SGHDN, CDR2 FVKESK. Trimming stripped 4 bases from V and 1 base from J, with 2 bases between. Sequences were obtained from peripheral blood. The clonotype comes from a woman aged 30 to 39 with active or convalescent COVID-19. This chain connects TRBV14 to TRBJ2-7; no clear D gene. For the CDR3, the DNA is TGTGCCAGCAGCCTATCCTACGAGCAGTACTTC. It encodes CASSLSYEQYF.